These 9 T cell receptor beta chains share one sample of origin, sequenced in a study of T cell repertoires in cytomegalovirus infection. TCRdb re-called the reads with MiXCR, one entry per CDR3 protein. The table lists approximately 320,000 distinct CDR3 sequences, over 7.5% of them singletons. Sequences were obtained from PBMCs. These receptors originate from a human donor in good health (CMV status not recorded). Some clones in this sample may be carry-over from other donors' samples.

This clonotype was seen many times. V and J are TRBV7-9 and TRBJ2-3, with D uncertain. Per germline, CDR1 SEHNR and CDR2 FQNEAQ (reference sequence). The CDR3 has 16 amino acids. V gave up 5 bases and J gave up 2 bases, with 17 bases separating them. CDR3 nucleotide sequence: TGTGCCAGCAGCCCAACCCCCGTAGTCAACACAGATACGCAGTATTTT. It translates to CASSPTPVVNTDTQYF.

The chain joins TRBV7-9 to TRBJ2-1; 9 bases agree with TRBD2. The CDR3 sequence is 17 residues long. Germline-derived CDR1 and CDR2 are SEHNR and FQNEAQ (reference sequence). Trimming removed 1 base from V and 10 bases from J; junction bases left unmatched: 14. The DNA for the CDR3 is TGTGCCAGCAGCTTAGTAGTAGGGCTAGCGGGGACCGAAGAGCAGTTCTTC. Amino acid sequence: CASSLVVGLAGTEEQFF.

This clonotype was seen a few times. The rearrangement uses TRBV12-3 or TRBV12-4 and TRBJ2-5; 11 bases agree with TRBD2. The V segment lost 6 bases and the J segment 5 bases; nucleotides outside the gene matches: 5. This CDR3 comprises 14 residues. For the CDR3, the DNA is TGTGCCAGCAGAAATAGCGGGAGGGCCGAGACCCAGTACTTC. Protein sequence: CASRNSGRAETQYF.

This clonotype occurred a few times. CDR3 DNA sequence: TGTGCCAGCAGGGACACCTCAATCGGAATCTACGAGCAGTACTTC. This sequence encodes CASRDTSIGIYEQYF. This chain joins TRBV6-1 and TRBJ2-7, with a tentative D call TRBD1 (5 bases). Trimming pared 6 bases from V and 3 bases from J, leaving 18 bases between. Germline assignment: CDR1 MNHNS and CDR2 SASEGT. This CDR3 has 15 residues.

This clonotype was picked up many times. The chain combines TRBV7-9 with TRBJ2-5, with TRBD1 matching 7 bases. J lost 2 bases, V lost 5 bases, and 17 bases had no gene match. CDR3 length: 18 residues. Germline lookup yields CDR1 SEHNR and CDR2 FQNEAQ (reference sequence). The CDR3 spells CASSNRALRDSGQETQYF. The CDR3 nucleotides are TGTGCCAGCAGCAATCGGGCCCTCCGGGACAGTGGGCAAGAGACCCAGTACTTC.

For this clonotype: A junction boundary mismatches the germline segment, possibly from a read error. The chain uses TRBV10-3 and TRBJ1-5; the match to TRBD1 covers 7 bases. The length of the CDR3 is 13 residues. Germline lookup yields CDR1 ENHRY and CDR2 SYGVKD. The CDR3 DNA reads as TGTGCCTCACAGGGACAGCGCAATCACCCCCAGCATTTT. It encodes CASQGQRNHPQHF.

In its sample, this clonotype was seen a few times. This rearrangement joins TRBV28 to TRBJ2-3, with D maybe TRBD1 (5 bases). Trimming shortened V by 1 base and J by 8 bases, and 16 bases separated the two germline ends. Germline loops: CDR1 MDHEN, CDR2 SYDVKM. The CDR3 extends over 15 amino acids. CDR3 amino acids: CASSLLTGAWGTQYF. CDR3 bases: TGTGCCAGCAGTTTATTAACTGGGGCATGGGGTACGCAGTATTTT.

This clonotype showed up just a few times. The V and J genes are TRBV12-3 or TRBV12-4 and TRBJ2-3, with 13 bases matching TRBD2. Unmatched junction bases numbered 14, after V lost 3 bases and J lost 5 bases. The CDR3 runs 19 residues. The chain's CDR3 is CASSLPSLTSGGKIDTQYF. The CDR3 nucleotides read TGTGCCAGCAGTTTGCCCTCATTGACTAGCGGGGGGAAAATAGATACGCAGTATTTT.

In this sample, this clonotype turned up a few times. The V and J genes are TRBV23-1 and TRBJ2-5; 9 nucleotides align to TRBD2. TRBV23-1 is placed among ORFs of uncertain function. The V segment lost 4 bases and the J segment 3 bases; nucleotides outside the gene matches: 12. The CDR3 consists of 17 residues. The CDR3 nucleotides read TGCGCCAGCAGTCGGCGGGAGGGCCCGACGCACAAAGAGACCCAGTACTTC. Translation: CASSRREGPTHKETQYF.